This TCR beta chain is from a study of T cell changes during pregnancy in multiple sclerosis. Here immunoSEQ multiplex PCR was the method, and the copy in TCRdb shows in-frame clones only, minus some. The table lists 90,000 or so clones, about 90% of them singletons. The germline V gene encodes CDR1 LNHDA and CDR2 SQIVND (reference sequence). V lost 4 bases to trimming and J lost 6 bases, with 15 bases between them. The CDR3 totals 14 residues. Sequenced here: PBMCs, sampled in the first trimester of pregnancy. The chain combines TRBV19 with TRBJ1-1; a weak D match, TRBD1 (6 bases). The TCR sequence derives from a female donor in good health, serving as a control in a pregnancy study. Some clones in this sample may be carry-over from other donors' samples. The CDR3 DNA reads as TGTGCCAGTAGTACAAGGGGGTCGGCCCCTGAAGCTTTCTTT. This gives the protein CASSTRGSAPEAFF.